The clone carrying this TCR beta chain was recorded many times. No antigen is known for it. Germline V CDR1 and CDR2: SGHRS, YFSETQ. V lost 4 bases to trimming and J lost 4 bases, with 23 bases between them. The CDR3 sequence is 18 residues long. The data are from a study of response to subunit inactivated influenza vaccine. Study-level points and caveats: After each seasonal influenza vaccination, few new T cells are recruited, the authors suggested.

TCRdb redid the calling of the RT-PCR reads with MiXCR, one entry per CDR3 protein. This table holds over 400,000 distinct CDR3 sequences, 10% to 15% found once. The genes are TRBV5-1 and TRBJ2-2, with TRBD1 as a possible D gene (5 bases). Specimen: PBMCs from blood, collected around seven weeks after vaccination. The sequence was collected from a man over 45 who received an inactivated influenza vaccine. The CDR3 loop reads CASSTGMYRDQGTGELFF. CDR3 coding DNA: TGCGCCAGCAGCACAGGAATGTATCGCGATCAGGGCACCGGGGAGCTGTTTTTT.